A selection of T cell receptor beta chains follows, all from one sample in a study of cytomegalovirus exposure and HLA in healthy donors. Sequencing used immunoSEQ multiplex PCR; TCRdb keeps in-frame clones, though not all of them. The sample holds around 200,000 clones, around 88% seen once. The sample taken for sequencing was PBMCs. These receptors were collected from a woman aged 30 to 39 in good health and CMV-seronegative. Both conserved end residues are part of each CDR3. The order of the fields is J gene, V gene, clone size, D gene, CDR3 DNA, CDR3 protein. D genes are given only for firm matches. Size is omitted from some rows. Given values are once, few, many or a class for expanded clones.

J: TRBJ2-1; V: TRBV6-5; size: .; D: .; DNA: TGTGCCAGCAGTGGGACTGGGATTAAAAATGAGCAGTTCTTC; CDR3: CASSGTGIKNEQFF
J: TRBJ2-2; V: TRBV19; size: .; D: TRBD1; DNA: TGTGCCAGTAGTGCGGACAGGGGGTACACCGGGGAGCTGTTTTTT; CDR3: CASSADRGYTGELFF
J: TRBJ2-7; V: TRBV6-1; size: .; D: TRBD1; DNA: TGTGCCAGCAGTAGTCACAGGGGGCTTGGCTACGAGCAGTACTTC; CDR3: CASSSHRGLGYEQYF
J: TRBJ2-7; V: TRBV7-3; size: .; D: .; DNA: TGTGCCAGCAGCTTCGGCCCCAAGCGCGAGCAGTACTTC; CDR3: CASSFGPKREQYF
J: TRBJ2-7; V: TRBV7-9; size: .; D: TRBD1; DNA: TGTTCCAGCAGCAGCAGCCCGGGGACAGGGGGCTCGTACGAGCAGTACTTC; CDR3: CSSSSSPGTGGSYEQYF
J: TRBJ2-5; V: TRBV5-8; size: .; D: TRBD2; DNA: TGTGCCAGCAGCTTGTCCGGGGGGAGTCAGTACTTC; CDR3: CASSLSGGSQYF
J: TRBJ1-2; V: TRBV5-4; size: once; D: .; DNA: TGTGCCAGCAGCGCGGGGGGGTTACCTTGGGGCTACACCTTC; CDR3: CASSAGGLPWGYTF
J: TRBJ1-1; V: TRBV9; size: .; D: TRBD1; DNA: TGTGCCAGCAGCGCGAATACCGGGACAGCTTTGAACACTGAAGCTTTCTTT; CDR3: CASSANTGTALNTEAFF
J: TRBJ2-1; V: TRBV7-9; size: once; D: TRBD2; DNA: TGTTCCAGCAGCTTAGGGGGGACTAGCGGGAGGTACAATGAGCAGTTCTTC; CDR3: CSSSLGGTSGRYNEQFF
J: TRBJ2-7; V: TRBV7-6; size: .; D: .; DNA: TGTGCCAGCAGCTTAGCGCAGGGGATCTACGAGCAGTACTTC; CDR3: CASSLAQGIYEQYF